These 14 T cell receptor beta chains were all obtained from the same sample, sequenced in a study of a mutant IDH1 vaccine in newly diagnosed glioma. Their antigen targets remain unknown. Measured with immunoSEQ multiplex PCR; TCRdb has only the in-frame clones, and not every one. Counted here are around 100,000 clones, under 90% occurring once; the ten biggest clones make up 0.5% to 0.65%. The sample's time point: week 11, during vaccination. Alongside topical imiquimod, each dose of vaccine comprised 300 ug of mutant IDH1 20-mer peptide. The starting material was PBMCs, obtained from a glioma patient whose treatment included an IDH1 peptide vaccine. These receptors were taken from a woman between 50 and 59 years old with glioma.

The rearrangement uses TRBV28 and TRBJ1-1, with D perhaps matching TRBD1 (5 bases). In germline, CDR1 is MDHEN, CDR2 SYDVKM. Trimming left V 3 bases short and J 4 bases short, with 12 bases between. The CDR3 has 14 amino acids. The CDR3 DNA sequence: TGTGCCAGCAGTTTGTGGGGGATGGTCACTGAAGCTTTCTTT. Residues: CASSLWGMVTEAFF.

The chain links TRBV19 to TRBJ2-4; D perhaps matches TRBD2 (7 bases). Per germline, CDR1 LNHDA and CDR2 SQIVND (reference sequence). The V end lost 6 bases, the J end lost 9 bases, and 15 bases lay between the germline ends. This CDR3 comprises 13 residues. The CDR3 DNA reads as TGTGCCAGTAGCCTACAGGGCGGGAGCATTCAGTACTTC. This encodes CASSLQGGSIQYF.

The genes are TRBV6-1 and TRBJ1-2; D is unclear. V was cut by 2 bases and J by 5 bases, with 18 bases left in between. In germline, CDR1 is MNHNS, CDR2 SASEGT. The length of the CDR3 is 16 residues. The CDR3 nucleotides read TGTGCCAGCAGTGAAAGTTGGGCCGATCCTCTATATGGCTACACCTTC. This gives the protein CASSESWADPLYGYTF.

This clone was found a few times. This rearrangement joins TRBV7-9 to TRBJ1-2; D uncertain. Trimming left V 9 bases short and J 0 bases short, with 14 bases between. The length of the CDR3 is 14 residues. CDR1 is SEHNR, CDR2 FQNEAQ, per germline (reference sequence). The CDR3 region is CASGGRKANYGYTF. CDR3 coding DNA: TGTGCCAGTGGAGGGAGAAAAGCTAACTATGGCTACACCTTC.

This clone was counted only a few times. The rearrangement links TRBV28 to TRBJ1-6, with D possibly TRBD1 on 6 matching bases. CDR1 is MDHEN and CDR2 is SYDVKM in the germline V gene. CDR3 length: 14 residues. V lost 6 bases to trimming and J lost 8 bases, with 14 bases between them. DNA of the CDR3: TGTGCCAGCAGCCACGGACAGCCCTATTCACCCCTCCACTTT. This codes for CASSHGQPYSPLHF.

V usage is TRBV7-6 and J usage is TRBJ2-3, with 7 nucleotides matching TRBD1. The CDR3 is 13 residues long. Trimming took 5 bases from V and 4 from J; bases not matched to a gene: 3. Germline V gene sequence: CDR1 SGHVS, CDR2 FNYEAQ. The CDR3 loop is CASSPTGPDTQYF. DNA for the CDR3: TGTGCCAGCAGCCCGACAGGGCCAGATACGCAGTATTTT.

V and J are TRBV5-1 and TRBJ2-2; 14 bases are shared with TRBD2. From germline, CDR1 is SGHRS and CDR2 YFSETQ. The CDR3 extends over 15 amino acids. The J segment lost 7 bases and the V segment lost 10 bases, leaving 9 bases of the junction unmatched. For the CDR3, the DNA is TGCGCCTCAAGACTAGCGGGAGGGCAAAGCGGGGAGCTGTTTTTT. This gives the protein CASRLAGGQSGELFF.

The CDR3 loop reads CASSESSRGGYTF. The CDR3 nucleotides are TGCGCCAGCAGTGAATCCTCGAGGGGTGGCTACACCTTC. V and J are TRBV10-2 and TRBJ1-2, with D perhaps TRBD1 (5 bases). Germline-derived CDR1 and CDR2 are WSHSY and SAAADI. The CDR3 is 13 amino acids. V lost 3 bases, J lost 7 bases, and 12 bases lay in between.

The chain uses TRBV27 and TRBJ1-5, with D tentatively TRBD1 (6 bases). Germline loops: CDR1 MNHEY, CDR2 SMNVEV (reference sequence). The V gene lost 4 bases and the J gene lost 2 bases, with 18 bases spanning the gap. The CDR3 covers 17 residues. The CDR3 here is CASSSLSGVRGNQPQHF. CDR3 coding DNA: TGTGCCAGCAGTTCCCTGTCAGGGGTAAGGGGCAATCAGCCCCAGCATTTT.

About this clone itself: One end of the junction is discordant with germline, which a read error may explain. The chain couples TRBV7-8 to TRBJ1-5; no definite D call. The CDR3 spans 14 residues. CDR1 SGHVS and CDR2 FQNEAQ come from the germline V gene. For the CDR3, the DNA is TGTGCCAGCAGCTCAGGACGGTCCAATCAGTCCCAGCATTTT. This translates into CASSSGRSNQSQHF.

Points on this clone: The sample holds other DNA sequences that translate to the same CDR3. This chain uses TRBV27 with TRBJ2-7; D gene ambiguous. Per the germline V gene, CDR1 is MNHEY and CDR2 is SMNVEV (reference sequence). V was shortened by 7 bases and J by 2 bases, with 12 bases between the two germline ends. The CDR3 sequence is 13 residues long. In nucleotides, the CDR3 is TGTGCCAGCAAACGGACGGCAACCTACGAGCAGTACTTC. It specifies CASKRTATYEQYF.

The V gene is TRBV19, the J gene TRBJ1-4; D uncertain. The CDR3 sequence is 17 residues long. V gave up 4 bases and J gave up 0 bases, with 15 bases separating them. Per the germline V gene, CDR1 is LNHDA and CDR2 is SQIVND (reference sequence). The CDR3 nucleotides are TGTGCCAGTAGTAACAGCGGGAACCTAGCAACTAATGAAAAACTGTTTTTT. Translated: CASSNSGNLATNEKLFF.

This chain joins TRBV18 and TRBJ1-5, with TRBD1 as a possible D gene (5 bases). The V end lost 3 bases, the J end lost 4 bases, and 13 bases lay between the germline ends. The CDR3 covers 15 residues. CDR1 is KGHSH, CDR2 LQKENI, per germline. CDR3 bases: TGTGCCAGCTCACCCTCGGGACCGAAAAATCAGCCCCAGCATTTT. The encoded protein is CASSPSGPKNQPQHF.

The chain has TRBV27 and TRBJ1-5, with 8 bases that match TRBD1. Germline CDR1 is MNHEY and CDR2 is SMNVEV (reference sequence). J gave up 4 bases and V 5 bases, and 7 bases lay outside the gene matches. The CDR3 length is 15 residues. The CDR3: CASSPGQGWNQPQHF. Here the CDR3 DNA reads TGTGCCAGCAGTCCCGGACAGGGATGGAATCAGCCCCAGCATTTT.